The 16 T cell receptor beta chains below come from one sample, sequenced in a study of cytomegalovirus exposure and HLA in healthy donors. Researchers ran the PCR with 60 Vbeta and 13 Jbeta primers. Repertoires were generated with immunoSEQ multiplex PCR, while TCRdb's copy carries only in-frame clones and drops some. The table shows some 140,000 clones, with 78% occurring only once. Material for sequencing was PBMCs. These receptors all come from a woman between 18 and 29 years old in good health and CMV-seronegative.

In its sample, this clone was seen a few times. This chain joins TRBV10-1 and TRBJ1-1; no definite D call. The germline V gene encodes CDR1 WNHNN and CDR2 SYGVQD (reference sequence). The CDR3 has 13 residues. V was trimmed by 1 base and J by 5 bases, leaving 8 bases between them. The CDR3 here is CASSELADTEAFF. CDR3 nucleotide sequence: TGCGCCAGCAGTGAGTTAGCGGATACTGAAGCTTTCTTT.

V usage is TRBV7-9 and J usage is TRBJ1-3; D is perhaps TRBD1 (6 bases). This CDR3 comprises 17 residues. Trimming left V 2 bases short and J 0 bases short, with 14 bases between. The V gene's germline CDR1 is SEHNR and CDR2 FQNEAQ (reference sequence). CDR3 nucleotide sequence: TGTGCCAGCAGCTTATCGGCAGGGGAACGCTCTGGAAACACCATATATTTT. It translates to CASSLSAGERSGNTIYF.

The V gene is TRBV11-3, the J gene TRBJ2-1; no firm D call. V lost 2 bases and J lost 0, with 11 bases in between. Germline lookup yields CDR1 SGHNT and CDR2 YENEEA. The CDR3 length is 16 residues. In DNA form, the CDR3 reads TGTGCCAGCAGCTTATACAGTGGGCACTCCTACAATGAGCAGTTCTTC. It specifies CASSLYSGHSYNEQFF.

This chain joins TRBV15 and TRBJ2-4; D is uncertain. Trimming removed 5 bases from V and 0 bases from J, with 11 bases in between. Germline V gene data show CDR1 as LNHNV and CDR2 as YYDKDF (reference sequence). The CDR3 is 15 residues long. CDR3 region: CATSAGGLAKNIQYF. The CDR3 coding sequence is TGTGCCACCAGCGCCGGTGGTCTAGCCAAAAACATTCAGTACTTC.

CDR3 in amino acids: CARGLAGVFTGELFF. CDR3 nucleotide sequence: TGTGCCCGGGGACTAGCGGGAGTATTCACCGGGGAGCTGTTTTTT. The chain carries TRBV30 and TRBJ2-2, with TRBD2 matching 14 bases. V trimming: 8 bases; J trimming: 4 bases; junction bases outside the gene matches: 6. Looked up from germline, CDR1 is GTSNPN and CDR2 is SVGIG (reference sequence). The CDR3 is made up of 15 amino acids.

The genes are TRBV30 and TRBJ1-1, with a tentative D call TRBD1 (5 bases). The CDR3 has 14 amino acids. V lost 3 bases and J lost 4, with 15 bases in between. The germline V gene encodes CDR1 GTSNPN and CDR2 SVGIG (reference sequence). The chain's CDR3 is CAWSPTRRGTEAFF. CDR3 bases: TGTGCCTGGAGCCCTACTCGGAGGGGCACTGAAGCTTTCTTT.

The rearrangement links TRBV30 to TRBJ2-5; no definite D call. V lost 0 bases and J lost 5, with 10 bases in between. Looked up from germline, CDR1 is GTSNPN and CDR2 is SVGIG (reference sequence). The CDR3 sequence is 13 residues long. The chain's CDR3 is CAWSVNPRETQYF. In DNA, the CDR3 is TGTGCCTGGAGTGTAAACCCCCGGGAGACCCAGTACTTC.

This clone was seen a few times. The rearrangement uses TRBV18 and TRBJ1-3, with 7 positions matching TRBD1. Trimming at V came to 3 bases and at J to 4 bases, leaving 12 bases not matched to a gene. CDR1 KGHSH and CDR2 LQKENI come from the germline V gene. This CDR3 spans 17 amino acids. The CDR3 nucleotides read TGTGCCAGCTCACCTACCACCGACAGGGCGGAAGGAAACACCATATATTTT. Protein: CASSPTTDRAEGNTIYF.

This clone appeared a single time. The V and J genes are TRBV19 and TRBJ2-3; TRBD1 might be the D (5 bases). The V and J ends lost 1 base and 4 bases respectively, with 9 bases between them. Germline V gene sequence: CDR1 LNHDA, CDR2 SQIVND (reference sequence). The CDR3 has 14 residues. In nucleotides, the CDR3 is TGTGCCAGTAGTATAGCCAGGGCAGCAGATACGCAGTATTTT. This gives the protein CASSIARAADTQYF.

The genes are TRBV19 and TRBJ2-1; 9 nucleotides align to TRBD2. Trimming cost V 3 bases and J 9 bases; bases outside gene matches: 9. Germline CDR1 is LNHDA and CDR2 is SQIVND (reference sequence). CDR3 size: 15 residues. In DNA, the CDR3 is TGTGCCAGTAGTATGGGGGGCGGGAGGGGAGGTGAGCAGTTCTTC. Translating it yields CASSMGGGRGGEQFF.

The CDR3 nucleotides are TGTGCCTGGAGTTGGGGACAGGCCCCTGCAAAACTGTTTTTT. As protein: CAWSWGQAPAKLFF. The chain recombines TRBV30 with TRBJ1-4, with TRBD1 matching over 8 bases. Losses at the gene ends were 2 bases for V and 10 bases for J; bases not matched to a gene: 9. Germline V gene lookup returns CDR1 GTSNPN and CDR2 SVGIG (reference sequence). CDR3 length: 14 amino acids.

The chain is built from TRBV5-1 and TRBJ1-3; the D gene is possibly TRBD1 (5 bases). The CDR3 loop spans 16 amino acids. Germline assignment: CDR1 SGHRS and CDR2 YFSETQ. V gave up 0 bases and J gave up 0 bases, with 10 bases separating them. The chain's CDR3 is CASSLADSFSGNTIYF. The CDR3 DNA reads TGCGCCAGCAGCTTGGCTGACAGCTTCTCTGGAAACACCATATATTTT.

CDR3 loop: CASSSWVSGNTDTQYF. The CDR3, as DNA: TGTGCCAGCAGCTCGTGGGTTAGCGGGAACACAGATACGCAGTATTTT. The chain is built from TRBV7-9 and TRBJ2-3; TRBD2 matches 8 bases. CDR3 size: 16 residues. Per germline, CDR1 SEHNR and CDR2 FQNEAQ (reference sequence). With 4 bases clipped from V and 2 bases from J, the junction kept 8 bases outside the gene matches. Full variable domain (outside the CDR3, taken from reference TRBV7-9 and TRBJ2-3): DTGVSQNPRHKITKRGQNVTFRCDPISEHNRLYWYRQTLGQGPEFLTYFQNEAQLEKSRLLSDRFSAERPKGSFSTLEIQRTEQGDSAMYLCASSSWVSGNTDTQYFGPGTRLTVL.

The CDR3, as DNA: TGTGCCAGCCAAGGGACAGCCAACTATGGCTACACCTTC. Translation gives CASQGTANYGYTF. The chain links TRBV5-4 to TRBJ1-2; TRBD1 matches 7 bases. CDR3 length equals 13 residues. V was pared by 7 bases and J by 2 bases, with 5 bases of the junction left unmatched. From germline, CDR1 is SGHNT and CDR2 YYREEE (reference sequence).

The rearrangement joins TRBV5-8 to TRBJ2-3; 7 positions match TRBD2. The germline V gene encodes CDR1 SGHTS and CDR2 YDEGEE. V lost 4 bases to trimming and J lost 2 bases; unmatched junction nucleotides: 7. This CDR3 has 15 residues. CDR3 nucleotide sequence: TGTGCCAGCAGCCAGGCTAGCGGAGTCACAGATACGCAGTATTTT. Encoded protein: CASSQASGVTDTQYF.

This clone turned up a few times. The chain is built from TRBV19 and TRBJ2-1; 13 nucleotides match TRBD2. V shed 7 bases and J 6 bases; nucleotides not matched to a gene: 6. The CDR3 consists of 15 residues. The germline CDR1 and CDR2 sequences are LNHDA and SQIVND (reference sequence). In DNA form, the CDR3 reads TGTGCCAGTAATCTACTAGCGGGAGGGATCAATGAGCAGTTCTTC. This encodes CASNLLAGGINEQFF.